Listed below are T cell receptor beta chains from one sample, sequenced in a study of CD4+ T cells in melanoma. Some clones are missing from TCRdb's copy, which holds only in-frame ones; the method was immunoSEQ multiplex PCR. The table has some 13,000 clones, roughly 80% seen once. Sample: cells from a culture (not recorded whether cultured in vitro). These receptors originate from a human donor with melanoma. Each CDR3 is given with its conserved first and last residue. Fields, in order: D gene, clone size, J gene, V gene, CDR3 DNA, CDR3 protein. A D gene is named only where the DNA matches it firmly. The size field is filled for only some rows; it gives once, few, many or a size class.

>NA|NA|TRBJ2-6|TRBV11-2
TGTGCCAGCAGCGCCTTCCTTGGGGCCAACGTCCTGACTTTC
CASSAFLGANVLTF
>NA|once|TRBJ1-4|TRBV5-1
TGCGCCAGCAGCTTTGGGCACCTCAGGGAAAAACTGTTTTTT
CASSFGHLREKLFF